This T cell receptor (beta chain) was profiled in a study of blood T cell repertoires in COVID-19. Looking at the study overall: Sources were T cells, B-cell-depleted T cells, or PBMCs; the material itself was cDNA or gDNA.

Between the trimmed V and J ends, which lost 3 bases and 0 bases, there was a span of 6 bases. This CDR3 comprises 14 residues. From germline, CDR1 is LGHDT and CDR2 YNNKEL (reference sequence). Clones were read by immunoSEQ multiplex PCR, and TCRdb kept only the in-frame ones, dropping some. The table lists fewer than 300,000 clones, 90% of them singletons, with approximately 6.5% in the top ten. This rearrangement joins TRBV3-1 (or the pseudogene TRBV3-2) to TRBJ2-4; D remains ambiguous. The receptor's source is a woman aged 45-59 years with COVID-19, enrolled during active disease. Sample: peripheral blood. The CDR3 is CASSHSIAKNIQYF. CDR3 DNA sequence: TGTGCCAGCAGCCACTCTATAGCCAAAAACATTCAGTACTTC.